This T cell receptor (beta chain) was sequenced for a study of control samples from healthy donors and cancer patients (dated by TCRdb to the early 2020s). Trimming at the junction amounts to 0 bases on V and 2 bases on J, and the germline ends lie 12 bases apart. CDR1 and CDR2 are drawn from the germline V gene: SGDLS, YYNGEE. Including the terminal cysteine and phenylalanine, the CDR3 comprises 15 residues. This entry keeps only the CDR3 DNA: 45 bases, framed from base 1. To prepare the library, the immunoSEQ multiplex PCR assay was applied. The table comes from immuneACCESS by way of TCRdb, which keeps in-frame sequences with V and J called. Part of the clones is missing from these tables; in studies checked, under half for an unresolved V gene and the rest for unknown reasons. Counted in this sample were nearly 200,000 clones; around 90% of them appeared once. The ten biggest clones cover less than 2% of the sample.

As concerns this clone: Its binding antigen is unknown. Per-base quality was not reported, and no clone a single base away is much larger than it.

The TCR was taken from a young man in good health. In this chain, TRBV9 is recombined with TRBJ2-7, with an unclear D gene assignment. The sequencing sample was made of blood. DNA sequence: TGTGCCAGCAGCGTAGATAGCTCGAGCGCCTACGAGCAGTACTTC. This is translated as CASSVDSSSAYEQYF. The full variable domain, with segments outside the CDR3 supplied by the reference TRBV9 and TRBJ2-7 proteins, appears as DSGVTQTPKHLITATGQRVTLRCSPRSGDLSVYWYQQSLDQGLQFLIQYYNGEERAKGNILERFSAQQFPDLHSELNLSSLELGDSALYFCASSVDSSSAYEQYFGPGTRLTVT.